The entry that follows covers one TCR beta chain sequence. What antigen it recognizes has not been identified. Per-nucleotide qualities are absent, and no much larger clonotype sits a single base away. The data stem from a study of cytomegalovirus exposure and HLA in healthy donors (dated by TCRdb to 2016 to 2017). Regarding the complete study: An earlier analysis of some 500 of the donors reported roughly 300 Gb of sequence data and some 120 million unique TCR beta sequences from about 179 million T cells. An early release that covered fewer than 750 HLA-typed donors contained about 300 gigabases of sequencing data and approximately 85 million unique TCR sequences. Of the roughly 410 genotyped donors, 81% were placed in the genetic ancestry cluster associated with self-reported Caucasian donors. The study was designed to test whether signatures of past pathogen exposure could be identified by cataloging public T cell receptors. Using immunosequencing, the study profiled T cell repertoires from 550 to 750 subjects and related those repertoires to cytomegalovirus serostatus. In addition to the first cohort of around 670 subjects, a separate validation cohort of 120 different subjects was used. To predict cytomegalovirus infection status, the study brought together high-throughput TCR immunosequencing, statistical association of individual TCRs with disease status, and machine learning. In a later analysis, previously published TCR beta repertoires from more than 500 donors were re-analyzed and high-resolution HLA genotyping was added so that TCR occurrence patterns could be studied. Rather than using new phenotypic data, the later analysis identified candidate immune exposures from TCR beta sequences and from how often those sequences occurred across donors. An earlier analysis of approximately 580 of the donors used high-throughput TCR beta sequencing to judge whether each TCR beta V gene segment behaved as functional or pseudogenic. Donor age, sex, ethnicity and CMV serostatus were compiled together with the repertoire data. A later genetic analysis used genome-wide SNP genotypes for about three fifths of the roughly 700 donors, treating that subset as a discovery cohort. All discovery cohort repertoires had been generated using a single sequencing platform. HLA typing included class I and class II loci at four-digit resolution. Typing coverage varied by locus: 629-630 donors for A, B, C, DRB1 and DQB1; about 520 for DQA1; more than 600 for DPA1; approximately 470 for DPB1. Because of strong linkage in the cohort, four or five DR-DQ haplotypes were treated as single units for association and clustering. Across 300 to 500 genotyped donors of the cohort, an average of about 220,000 unique TCR beta nucleotide sequences per donor were sequenced, and roughly 17% of those sequences were non-productive.

The cohort was made up of 650 to 700 healthy bone marrow donors. Cohort members were all nominally healthy when sampled, although unrecorded immune exposures were likely present. The donor tested CMV seronegative and was one of the 352 seronegative cohort members. Each donor provided a peripheral blood sample, and peripheral blood mononuclear cells were used for TCR beta sequencing. Genomic DNA extraction from the blood cell samples was performed with the Qiagen DNeasy Blood Extraction Kit. The method was the immunoSEQ multiplex PCR assay. For the multiplex PCR, a mixture combining 60 forward primers for TCR Vbeta segments and 13 reverse primers for TCR Jbeta segments was used. The CDR3 region of rearranged TCR beta genes was amplified from genomic DNA with a multiplex PCR assay. Amplified TCR beta libraries were sequenced as 87-base-pair reads on the Illumina HiSeq System. In the source study's methods: A later analysis tallied some 79 million unique TCR beta chains across the 600 to 700 repertoires, and roughly 11 million of those chains were shared by two or more donors. Raw reads were error-corrected and collapsed into unique sequences with a nearest-neighbor algorithm that merged closely related sequences to remove PCR and sequencing errors. CDR3 sequences were aligned to IMGT reference sequences to assign V, D and J gene segments. For a sequence to be retained, a match of at least six nucleotides to both a V gene segment and a J gene segment was required. A rearrangement was called productive if the CDR3 had no stop codons and remained in frame with V and J, and every other rearrangement was called non-productive. Following IMGT convention, CDR3 was defined as the stretch from the second conserved V-encoded cysteine up to the conserved J-encoded phenylalanine. Sequences without an unambiguous match to a single V gene segment were excluded from the earlier analysis of approximately 600 of the donors. An earlier analysis of fewer than 650 of the donors classified V segments as functional when productive rearrangements were above 56.7% and as segregating when the standard deviation between donors was above 5%. A statistical classification framework was built to diagnose cytomegalovirus status from the catalog of TCR beta chain sequences. In a later analysis, V and J genes were assigned by comparing TCR nucleotide sequences against IMGT/GENE-DB human TR gene sequences. The TCRdist pipeline was used in a later analysis to assign CDR3 sequences and most-parsimonious VDJ recombination scenarios. In a later analysis, each TCR beta chain was defined by its CDR3 amino acid sequence together with its V-gene family, and reads lacking a unique V-gene family were excluded. In a later analysis, 450 to 600 highly shared, low-generation-probability nucleotide sequences were removed to address suspected cross-contamination and a sequencing artifact. For each public chain, a later analysis derived a clonal expansion index from normalized ranks of inferred template counts within each repertoire. In a later analysis, generation probabilities were computed with a VDJ recombination model fitted to out-of-frame rearrangements, and the resulting probabilities were checked against IGoR. A later analysis scored TCR-TCR, TCR-HLA and TCR-CMV co-occurrence with hypergeometric tests, applying a repertoire-size bias correction to TCR pairs. In a later analysis, false discovery rates were estimated by permuting HLA or CMV assignments 20 times. In a later analysis, co-occurring TCRs were grouped with DBSCAN, and TCRdist sequence similarity was added when clustering was performed within HLA-allele-positive subsets. Co-occurrence clustering excluded repertoires with fewer than 30,000 or more than 120,000 public chains, plus five with anomalous nucleotide sharing. Imported from immuneACCESS, the table was reduced by TCRdb to in-frame sequences with V and J called. These copies leave out some clones; in studies compared against another copy, an unresolved V gene accounts for under half, and the cause of the remainder is not known. From that table come the V and J calls and clone size; the DNA was used to work out D and trimming. The sample yields about 120,000 clones; 65% to 90% were counted once. The ten biggest clones cover around 4% of the sample.

Based on the germline V gene (reference sequence), the CDR1 and CDR2 sequences are MNHEY and SMNVEV. The CDR3 covers 14 residues, taking in both the cysteine and the phenylalanine. The DNA shown is the 42-base CDR3, in frame from base 1. V loses 6 bases at its end and J loses 4 bases; junction bases beyond the gene matches: 8. What the authors observed across the whole study: Because some donors lacked HLA typing at each locus, the association tests relied only on the typed subset. This cohort had only TCR beta chains sequenced, and the lack of alpha or paired-chain data limited which features could be detected. A later analysis found that HLA-associated TCR beta chains were more clonally expanded and had lower generation probabilities than equally common non-associated chains. Specific HLA alleles were associated with 15,000 to 20,000 TCR beta sequences at a false discovery rate of 0.05 in a later analysis. The study gave a list of 150 to 200 TCR beta chains associated with cytomegalovirus. Assigning TCR associations to individual alleles was difficult when HLA alleles, especially DR and DQ, strongly co-occurred. Presence/absence analyses assumed roughly uniform sequencing depth across donors, an assumption that may not hold. A cluster of highly shared sequence variants was judged likely to be a technical artifact of the sequencing pipeline. Some IMGT-functional V segments, including TRBV6-2 and TRBV6-3, could not be told apart with the 87-base-pair reads, so those segments were excluded. According to a later genetic analysis, donors in an Asian-associated ancestry cluster had fewer N-insertions in productive TCRs than the approximately 670-donor mean. A further reported finding was that TCR beta sequences accurately predicted the HLA-A and HLA-B alleles for most subjects in the first cohort. In a later genetic analysis, a missense DCLRE1C variant was associated with V-gene and J-gene trimming of TCR beta chains, and the association was replicated in an independent cohort. The earlier analysis of 587 of the donors excluded some 16 rarely observed V segments, including chromosome 9 orphons, because counts were too low. Linkage disequilibrium might explain the correlated functional status among segregating V segments, but an unknown experimental factor could not be ruled out. A later analysis found that most CMV-associated TCR beta chains appeared HLA-restricted, with HLA associations seemingly driven largely by CMV exposure. In vitro tests confirmed that a few of the cytomegalovirus-associated TCR beta chains recognize cytomegalovirus antigens. The classifier was reported to diagnose cytomegalovirus status with high specificity and sensitivity in both the original and validation cohorts. Broadly in line with IMGT annotations, most TCR beta V segments showed up in productive rearrangements about 87% or about 30% of the time in an earlier analysis of 587 of the donors. Most TCR sequences were observed very rarely across donors, whereas some public TCRs were present in many individuals. According to a later analysis, parvovirus B19, influenza, CMV and Epstein-Barr virus appeared linked to several top co-occurrence clusters. According to the authors, the approach could potentially be generalized to other disease states and immunological phenotypes. A later analysis found that TCR association rates varied across HLA loci, with DRB1 alleles showing the most associated TCRs and HLA-C alleles the fewest. Immune exposure information for the cohort was limited to CMV serostatus.

The rearrangement combines TRBV27 with TRBJ1-1; 7 nucleotides in the junction match TRBD1. The receptor comes from a woman aged 25 to 39 in good health and CMV-seronegative. The material sequenced was PBMCs. DNA sequence: TGTGCCAGCAGGTCAGACAGGGAGGTCACTGAAGCTTTCTTT. It specifies CASRSDREVTEAFF.